Following are 28 T cell receptor beta chains from one sample sequenced in a study of T cell clonality in common variable immunodeficiency. The method was immunoSEQ multiplex PCR; TCRdb's version includes in-frame clones alone and lacks a portion of them. Observed in the sample are about 35,000 clones, none of them singletons. Sequenced: peripheral blood mononuclear cells. These receptors originate from a person aged 18 to 75 in good health.

This clone was detected ten times or more. From the germline J gene comes the end of the CDR3, since the read stops 3 residues before it. The chain uses TRBV30 and TRBJ2-1; TRBD1 might be the D (5 bases). Germline assignment: CDR1 GTSNPN and CDR2 SVGIG (reference sequence). This CDR3 region has 17 residues. Trimming removed 0 bases at V and 4 bases at J, with 19 bases between. The CDR3 region is CAWSVHEGAANYNEQFF. CDR3 bases read: TGTGCCTGGAGTGTACACGAAGGGGCCGCAAATTACAATGAG.

This clone was recorded many times. The observed sequence ends 3 residues before the CDR3 terminus, with the missing tail filled in from the germline J gene. This sequence joins TRBV10-3 and TRBJ2-2; no firm D call. CDR1 is ENHRY, CDR2 SYGVKD, per germline. This CDR3 is built from 14 residues. The sequenced part of the CDR3 DNA is TGTGCCATCAGTGAGTCTCAAGCTAATGAAAAG. Amino acid sequence: CAISESQANEK. The whole CDR3 sequence reads CAISESQANEKLFF.

The table lists this clone with many counts. The chain's CDR3 is CSARGQAGASNEQYF. Partial CDR3 DNA: TGCAGTGCTAGAGGTCAAGCGGGAGCTTCCAACGAG. The chain couples TRBV20-1 to TRBJ2-7; the match to TRBD2 covers 8 bases. The read gets to within 3 residues of the CDR3 end, and the germline J gene fills in the rest. The germline CDR1 and CDR2 sequences are DFQATT and SNEGSKA (reference sequence). J lost 5 bases, V lost 1 base, and 10 bases had no gene match. This CDR3 has 15 residues.

Comments on this clone: Read coverage stops 3 residues before the CDR3 terminus; the germline J gene supplies the remainder. V usage is TRBV29-1 and J usage is TRBJ2-7; 10 positions match TRBD2. The CDR3 has 13 amino acids. The germline V gene encodes CDR1 SQVTM and CDR2 ANQGSEA. V shed 5 bases and J 2 bases; nucleotides not matched to a gene: 3. CDR3 residues: CSVRTSGPYEQYF. The sequenced CDR3 bases are TGCAGCGTTCGGACTAGCGGCCCCTACGAG.

The table lists this clone with many counts. The read finishes 3 residues shy of the CDR3 end, and the germline J gene is used to complete it. V and J are TRBV7-2 and TRBJ2-5, with D unclear. Trimming shortened V by 5 bases and J by 5 bases, and 15 bases separated the two germline ends. The CDR3 sequence is 14 residues long. Germline lookup yields CDR1 SGHTA and CDR2 FQGNSA. CDR3 bases read: TGTGCCAGCAGCCCTCCCCGCGGTTCGGAGACC. Translated: CASSPPRGSET. The CDR3 as a whole reads CASSPPRGSETQYF.

This clone was seen repeatedly, ten times or more. With the read ending 3 residues before the CDR3 end, the germline J gene is used to fill in that end. V is TRBV4-1 and J is TRBJ1-2; D is unresolved. The V end was cut by 1 base, the J end by 6 bases, with 18 bases between. CDR3 length equals 16 residues. The germline V gene encodes CDR1 MGHRA and CDR2 YSYEKL. The CDR3 bases that were read are TGCGCCAGCAGCCAAGTAGGAGAGGAGAGGAGCGATGGC. Protein sequence: CASSQVGEERSDG. The CDR3 reads in full as CASSQVGEERSDGYTF.

In this sample, this clone turned up many times. The sequence runs out 3 residues before the end of the CDR3; the remainder is reconstructed from the germline J gene. The gene calls are TRBV5-1 and TRBJ2-2; TRBD2 matches at 8 bases. Germline V CDR1 and CDR2: SGHRS, YFSETQ. The V segment lost 3 bases and the J segment 6 bases; nucleotides outside the gene matches: 7. The CDR3 runs to 15 residues. CDR3 loop: CASSSQREPAGELFF. The CDR3 DNA, read in part, is TGCGCCAGCAGCTCACAGCGGGAGCCGGCCGGGGAG.

This clone was counted many times. The read is 3 residues too short to cover the CDR3 end, so that end is filled in from the germline J gene. The chain is built from TRBV29-1 and TRBJ2-1; D remains unclear. This CDR3 spans 13 amino acids. V lost 2 bases to trimming and J lost 4 bases, with 9 bases between them. In germline, CDR1 is SQVTM, CDR2 ANQGSEA. The CDR3 protein is CSVELQLYNEQFF. Incomplete CDR3 DNA: TGCAGCGTTGAATTACAGCTATACAATGAG.

Comments on this clone: The read ends 3 residues before the CDR3 terminus; that terminus is restored from the germline J gene. The chain carries TRBV19 and TRBJ2-7; D call uncertain. This CDR3 spans 13 amino acids. Germline V gene lookup returns CDR1 LNHDA and CDR2 SQIVND (reference sequence). The germline V and J ends were trimmed by 0 bases and 6 bases, with 9 bases remaining between them. Here the CDR3 reads CASSIDLAPEQYF. CDR3 bases read: TGTGCCAGTAGTATAGATCTGGCCCCCGAG.

This clone was recorded at least ten times. Sequencing ends 3 residues short of the CDR3 end; the germline J gene provides the rest. The chain is built from TRBV6-1 and TRBJ1-1, with 11 bases aligning to TRBD1. The CDR3 is 17 amino acids. Germline assignment: CDR1 MNHNS and CDR2 SASEGT. Trimming at V came to 2 bases and at J to 0 bases, leaving 5 bases not matched to a gene. The CDR3 here is CASSEQDRGRMNTEAFF. CDR3 DNA, as far as it was read: TGTGCCAGCAGTGAACAGGACAGGGGGCGCATGAACACTGAA.

This clone was seen repeatedly, ten times or more. The sequenced part of the CDR3 DNA is TGTGCCAGCAGTTTACGAGGGACTGAA. This encodes CASSLRGTE. The full-length CDR3 reads as CASSLRGTEAFF. This sequence joins TRBV12-3 or TRBV12-4 and TRBJ1-1; no firm D call. The CDR3 end is not reached by the read, which stops 3 residues before it; the germline J gene fills it in. The CDR3 sequence is 12 residues long. Trimming took 2 bases from V and 5 from J, leaving 6 bases between them.

This clone was observed many times. The sequenced CDR3 bases are TGCAGCGGGGGGGGTACCGGGACTAGCTCCTACGAG. Amino acids: CSGGGTGTSSYE. In full, the CDR3 reads CSGGGTGTSSYEQYF. This chain uses TRBV29-1 with TRBJ2-7; 8 bases are a match to TRBD2. The read ends 3 residues shy of where the CDR3 ends; the end is completed using the germline J gene. V dropped 7 bases and J dropped 0; count of bases not matched to a gene: 11. Looked up from germline, CDR1 is SQVTM and CDR2 is ANQGSEA. CDR3 length: 15 amino acids.

This clone was picked up many times. Read data end 3 residues before the CDR3 end; the end is taken from the germline J gene. J is TRBJ1-3 and V is TRBV29-1; tentatively, D is TRBD1 (6 bases). V lost 0 bases to trimming and J lost 1 base, with 10 bases between them. Germline assignment: CDR1 SQVTM and CDR2 ANQGSEA. CDR3 size: 15 residues. CDR3 amino acids: CSVEDGGVSGNTIYF. The CDR3 DNA, read in part, is TGCAGCGTTGAAGATGGGGGCGTTTCTGGAAACACC. Full variable domain (rest looked up from reference TRBV29-1 and TRBJ1-3): SAVISQKPSRDICQRGTSLTIQCQVDSQVTMMFWYRQQPGQSLTLIATANQGSEATYESGFVIDKFPISRPNLTFSTLTVSNMSPEDSSIYLCSVEDGGVSGNTIYFGEGSWLTVV.

About this clone: This likely traces to a read error, being one base from a far larger clone. The CDR3 end falls 3 residues outside the read, so it is completed with the germline J gene. The genes are TRBV19 and TRBJ2-7; the match to TRBD2 covers 8 bases. Germline CDR1 reads LNHDA; CDR2 reads SQIVND (reference sequence). This CDR3 region has 17 residues. After removal of 7 bases from V and 0 bases from J, the junction contained 14 bases not matched to a gene. CDR3 bases read: TGTGCCAGTATTATTGGGATAACTAGCGGAGACTCCTACGAG. Residues: CASIIGITSGDSYE. The full CDR3 is CASIIGITSGDSYEQYF.

This clone was seen many times. The sequence runs out 3 residues before the end of the CDR3; the remainder is reconstructed from the germline J gene. The rearrangement joins TRBV4-1 to TRBJ2-1, with a possible D match to TRBD2 (5 bases). V shed 0 bases and J shed 4 bases, with 13 bases lying between them. The CDR3 totals 16 residues. Germline loops: CDR1 MGHRA, CDR2 YSYEKL. CDR3 DNA, as far as it was read: TGCGCCAGCAGCCAAGACAGCAGCGGATCATACAATGAG. Translating gives CASSQDSSGSYNE. The complete CDR3 sequence is CASSQDSSGSYNEQFF.

This clone was counted at least ten times. The sequence runs out 3 residues before the end of the CDR3; the remainder is reconstructed from the germline J gene. V and J are TRBV2 and TRBJ2-7, with TRBD2 as a possible D gene (6 bases). The length of the CDR3 is 13 residues. The germline V gene encodes CDR1 SNHLY and CDR2 FYNNEI. The V and J ends lost 10 bases and 1 base respectively, with 14 bases between them. The CDR3 loop is CATGTHISYEQYF. CDR3 DNA (partial): TGTGCCACCGGGACTCATATTTCCTACGAG.

This clone has ten or more counts. The missing CDR3 end, 3 residues past where the read stops, is filled in from the germline J gene. The gene calls are TRBV5-1 and TRBJ2-3, with a weak D call TRBD1 (6 bases). Trimming shortened V by 0 bases and J by 5 bases, and 7 bases separated the two germline ends. Germline CDR1 and CDR2: SGHRS and YFSETQ. The CDR3 loop spans 13 amino acids. The sequenced CDR3 bases are TGCGCCAGCAGCTTGGAAGGGGGAGATACG. Translation gives CASSLEGGDT. The whole CDR3 protein reads CASSLEGGDTQYF.

This clone occurred many times. The read stops 3 residues short of the end of the CDR3; the missing end is completed from the germline J gene. V gene TRBV10-3 combines with J gene TRBJ2-7, with TRBD2 as a possible D gene (5 bases). The V end was cut by 7 bases, the J end by 3 bases, with 16 bases between. This CDR3 is built from 14 residues. The germline V gene encodes CDR1 ENHRY and CDR2 SYGVKD. The covered CDR3 bases are TGTGCCATCACCGGACGAGCGGATGGCTACGAG. This codes for CAITGRADGYE. The entire CDR3 is CAITGRADGYEQYF.

This clone has ten or more counts. Coverage ceases 3 residues before the CDR3 finishes, and the germline J gene fills in the end. The V call is TRBV7-9, the J call TRBJ2-1, with 8 bases fitting TRBD2. The V segment lost 5 bases and the J segment 6 bases; nucleotides outside the gene matches: 6. Germline-derived CDR1 and CDR2 are SEHNR and FQNEAQ (reference sequence). The CDR3 sequence is 14 residues long. CDR3 region: CASSQRERGNEQFF. The sequenced CDR3 bases are TGTGCCAGCAGCCAGCGGGAGCGGGGCAATGAG.

This clone was picked up a small number of times. The missing CDR3 end, 3 residues past where the read stops, is filled in from the germline J gene. The chain employs TRBV20-1 and TRBJ2-3, with D possibly matching TRBD1 (6 bases). The CDR3 is 15 amino acids. Germline loops: CDR1 DFQATT, CDR2 SNEGSKA (reference sequence). The CDR3 reads CSARPGAELQETQYF. The DNA read from the CDR3 is TGCAGTGCTCGGCCAGGGGCGGAACTCCAAGAGACG.

This clone was observed at least ten times. The CDR3 is cut off 3 residues early in the read; its end comes from the germline J gene. The V gene is TRBV24-1, the J gene TRBJ2-1; D perhaps matches TRBD1 (5 bases). With 1 base removed from V and 8 bases from J, the gap between germline ends came to 11 bases. This CDR3 is built from 14 residues. Germline CDR1 reads KGHDR; CDR2 reads SFDVKD. The sequenced part of the CDR3 DNA is TGTGCCACCAGTGATTTTAGGGGCGTCGATGAG. Protein product: CATSDFRGVDE. The whole CDR3 sequence is CATSDFRGVDEQFF.

This clone was seen ten or more times. The read terminates 3 residues before the CDR3 end, so the remaining end is supplied by the germline J gene. V gene TRBV5-4 combines with J gene TRBJ2-1, with 8 nucleotides matching TRBD1. The germline V gene has CDR1 SGHNT and CDR2 YYREEE (reference sequence). J was trimmed by 9 bases and V by 2 bases; bases with no gene match: 10. CDR3 length: 15 amino acids. Partial CDR3 DNA: TGTGCCAGCAGCTTAACGCAGGGGGCGCTGGGTGAG. Amino acid sequence: CASSLTQGALGE. The whole CDR3 is CASSLTQGALGEQFF.

This clone was counted many times. The read terminates 3 residues before the CDR3 end, so the remaining end is supplied by the germline J gene. The genes are TRBV5-1 and TRBJ1-4; 7 bases map to TRBD1. V lost 0 bases to trimming and J lost 10 bases; unmatched junction nucleotides: 12. The CDR3 is 16 amino acids. The germline V gene encodes CDR1 SGHRS and CDR2 YFSETQ. The covered CDR3 bases are TGCGCCAGCAGCTTGGGCGGCGGGACAGCCGGGGGAAAA. This sequence encodes CASSLGGGTAGGK. The full CDR3 protein reads CASSLGGGTAGGKLFF.

This clone was seen at least ten times. The read halts 3 residues ahead of the CDR3 end, with the missing end drawn from the germline J gene. The chain combines TRBV28 with TRBJ2-5; D possibly corresponds to TRBD1 (6 bases). CDR1 MDHEN and CDR2 SYDVKM come from the germline V gene. V gave up 4 bases and J gave up 1 base, with 22 bases separating them. The CDR3 runs to 18 residues. The CDR3 protein is CASSSHPTPRTVQETQYF. CDR3 DNA, as far as it was read: TGTGCCAGCAGTTCACATCCCACGCCGAGGACAGTCCAAGAGACC.

This clone was counted a few times. Read sequence stops 3 residues before the CDR3 end, and the germline J gene provides the missing end. J is TRBJ2-1 and V is TRBV2; 7 bases fit TRBD1. V lost 5 bases to trimming and J lost 6 bases; unmatched junction nucleotides: 7. This CDR3 comprises 14 residues. Germline V lookup: CDR1 SNHLY, CDR2 FYNNEI. Incomplete CDR3 DNA: TGTGCCAGCAGTCAGGGACAGCTCTGCAATGAG. Protein product: CASSQGQLCNE. The whole CDR3 sequence is CASSQGQLCNEQFF.

This clone has a count of ten or more. CDR3 region: CASRTILASNEQFF. The sequenced CDR3 bases are TGTGCCAGCAGGACGATACTAGCTTCCAATGAG. This chain links TRBV13 with TRBJ2-1; a possible D gene is TRBD2 (6 bases). The missing CDR3 end, 3 residues past where the read stops, is filled in from the germline J gene. The CDR3 has 14 amino acids. V was cut by 6 bases and J by 6 bases, with 15 bases left in between. CDR1 PRHDT and CDR2 FYEKMQ come from the germline V gene (reference sequence). Drawing the rest from reference TRBV13 and TRBJ2-1, the complete variable domain is AAGVIQSPRHLIKEKRETATLKCYPIPRHDTVYWYQQGPGQDPQFLISFYEKMQSDKGSIPDRFSAQQFSDYHSELNMSSLELGDSALYFCASRTILASNEQFFGPGTRLTVL.

The table lists this clone with many counts. The read ends 3 residues shy of where the CDR3 ends; the end is completed using the germline J gene. The chain combines TRBV2 with TRBJ2-5, with 7 bases identical to TRBD1. CDR1 and CDR2 (germline): SNHLY, FYNNEI. The CDR3 extends over 13 amino acids. V dropped 6 bases and J dropped 3; count of bases not matched to a gene: 4. The DNA read from the CDR3 is TGTGCCAGCAGGAACACAGGGGAAGAGACC. As protein: CASRNTGEET. The entire CDR3 reads CASRNTGEETQYF.

This clone was found many times. The read comes to an end 3 residues before the CDR3 does, leaving the germline J gene to fill in the end. The V and J genes are TRBV20-1 and TRBJ2-4, with 10 positions matching TRBD2. The CDR3 extends over 17 amino acids. The germline V gene has CDR1 DFQATT and CDR2 SNEGSKA (reference sequence). J was trimmed by 1 base and V by 3 bases; bases with no gene match: 9. The part of the CDR3 DNA that was read is TGCAGTGCTAGGACGGATCAGCGGGAGGGGGCCAAAAACATT. It codes for CSARTDQREGAKNI. The whole CDR3 reads CSARTDQREGAKNIQYF.